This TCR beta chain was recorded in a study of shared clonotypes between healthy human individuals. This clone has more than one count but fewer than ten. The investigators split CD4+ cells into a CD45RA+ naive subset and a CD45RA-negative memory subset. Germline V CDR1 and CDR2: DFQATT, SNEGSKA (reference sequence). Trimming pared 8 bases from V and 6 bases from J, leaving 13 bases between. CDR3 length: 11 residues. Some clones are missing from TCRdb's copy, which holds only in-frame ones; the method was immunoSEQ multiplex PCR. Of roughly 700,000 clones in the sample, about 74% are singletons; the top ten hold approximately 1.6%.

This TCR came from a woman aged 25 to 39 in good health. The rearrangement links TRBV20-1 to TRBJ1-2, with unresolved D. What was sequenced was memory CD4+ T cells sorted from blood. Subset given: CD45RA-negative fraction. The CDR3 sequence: CSLKAGHGYTF. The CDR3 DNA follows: TGCAGTTTAAAGGCGGGTCATGGCTACACCTTC.